What follows is one T cell receptor beta chain and its context. Its antigen remains unidentified. Each CDR3 protein is one row after TCRdb ran MiXCR on the reads. The sample records about 830,000 distinct CDR3 sequences, around a third being singletons. The germline V gene has CDR1 MDHEN and CDR2 SYDVKM. The V gene lost 6 bases and the J gene lost 4 bases, with 17 bases spanning the gap. The CDR3 runs 15 residues. This record belongs to a study of T cell repertoires in cytomegalovirus infection. Study as a whole: Well-studied HLA-B-restricted CMV epitopes were used in the study alongside recently identified HLA-C-restricted ones.

The study's findings and limits: Cumulated frequencies of public TCR beta families served to identify carriers of CMV plus the relevant HLA. Dominating the ex vivo response were HLA-C-restricted CMV-specific TCR beta clonotypes.

This TCR was sampled from a human donor in good health (CMV status not recorded). Some clones in this sample may be carry-over from other donors' samples. The rearrangement uses TRBV28 and TRBJ2-3, with TRBD2 as a possible D gene (6 bases). The specimen comprised cultured CD8+ T cells from PBMCs, sampled from culture after CMV antigen stimulation. The CDR3 region is CASSLAMGWADTQYF. CDR3 coding DNA: TGTGCCAGCAGCCTAGCGATGGGGTGGGCAGATACGCAGTATTTT. The full variable domain, with the rest looked up from reference TRBV28 and TRBJ2-3, is DVKVTQSSRYLVKRTGEKVFLECVQDMDHENMFWYRQDPGLGLRLIYFSYDVKMKEKGDIPEGYSVSREKKERFSLILESASTNQTSMYLCASSLAMGWADTQYFGPGTRLTVL.